This T cell receptor (beta chain) was obtained from a study of blood T cells in healthy people across ages. Ten or more counts support this clonotype. Through a sample-barcoded 5' primer and a J-beta primer mix, a second PCR was run for roughly 7 to 11 cycles. Via MiXCR, TCRdb re-called the 5' RACE reads, giving one row per CDR3 protein. The sample contains about 1,600,000 distinct CDR3 sequences, approximately 40% of which appear only once. The donors, all healthy, were Caucasians living in Russia, aged about 6 to 90. The receptor comes from a woman aged 18-29 years in good health. Material: blood.

In DNA, the CDR3 is TGTGCCAGCAGCTTGCGACTAGCGGGGGGGCTTAGCACAGATACGCAGTATTTT. It yields the protein CASSLRLAGGLSTDTQYF. The chain couples TRBV7-2 to TRBJ2-3; the match to TRBD2 covers 14 bases. V was clipped by 3 bases and J by 0 bases; unmatched bases: 5. The CDR3 covers 18 residues. Per germline, CDR1 SGHTA and CDR2 FQGNSA.